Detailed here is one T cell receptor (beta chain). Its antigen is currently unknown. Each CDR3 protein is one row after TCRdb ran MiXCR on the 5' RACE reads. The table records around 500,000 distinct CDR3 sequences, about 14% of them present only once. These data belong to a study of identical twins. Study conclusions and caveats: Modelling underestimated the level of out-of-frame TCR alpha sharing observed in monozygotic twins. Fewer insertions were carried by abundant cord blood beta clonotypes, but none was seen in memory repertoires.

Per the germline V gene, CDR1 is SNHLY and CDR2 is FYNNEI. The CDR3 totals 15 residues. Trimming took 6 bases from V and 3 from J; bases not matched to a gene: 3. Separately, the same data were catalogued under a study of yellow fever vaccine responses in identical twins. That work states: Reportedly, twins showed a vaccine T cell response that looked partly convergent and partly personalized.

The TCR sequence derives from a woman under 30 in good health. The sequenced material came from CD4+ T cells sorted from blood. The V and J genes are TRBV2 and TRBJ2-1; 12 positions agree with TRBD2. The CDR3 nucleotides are TGTGCCAGCAGAGGACTAGCGGGGATCTACAATGAGCAGTTCTTC. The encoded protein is CASRGLAGIYNEQFF. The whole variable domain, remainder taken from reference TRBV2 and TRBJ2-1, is EPEVTQTPSHQVTQMGQEVILRCVPISNHLYFYWYRQILGQKVEFLVSFYNNEISEKSEIFDDQFSVERPDGSNFTLKIRSTKLEDSAMYFCASRGLAGIYNEQFFGPGTRLTVL.